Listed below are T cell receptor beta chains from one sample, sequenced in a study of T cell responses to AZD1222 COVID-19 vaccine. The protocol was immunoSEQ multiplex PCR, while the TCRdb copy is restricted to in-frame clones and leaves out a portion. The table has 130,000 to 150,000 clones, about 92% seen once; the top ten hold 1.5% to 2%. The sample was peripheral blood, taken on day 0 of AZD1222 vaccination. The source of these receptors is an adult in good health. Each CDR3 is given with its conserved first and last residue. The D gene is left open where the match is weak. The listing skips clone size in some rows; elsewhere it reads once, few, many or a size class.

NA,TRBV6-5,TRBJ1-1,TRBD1,TGTGCCAGCAGATCTCAGGGGGTTGGCACTGAAGCTTTCTTT,CASRSQGVGTEAFF
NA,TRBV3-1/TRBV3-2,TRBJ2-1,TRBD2,TGTGCCAGCAGCTCTCTCCCCGCGACTAGCGGCTATTACAATGAGCAGTTCTTC,CASSSLPATSGYYNEQFF
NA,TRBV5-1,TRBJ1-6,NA,TGCGCCAGCAGCCGTGGGGAACTAAGCTCCTATAATTCACCCCTCCACTTT,CASSRGELSSYNSPLHF
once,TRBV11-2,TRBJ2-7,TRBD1,TGTGCCAGCAGCTTGGGACAGGGCGGGGACGAGCAGTACTTC,CASSLGQGGDEQYF
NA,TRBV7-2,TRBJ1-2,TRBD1,TGTGCCAGCAGCTCCCGGGACAGGGTGCTCTATGGCTACACCTTC,CASSSRDRVLYGYTF
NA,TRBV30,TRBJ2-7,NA,TGTGCCTGGAGGACACCTCCAACCTACGAGCAGTACTTC,CAWRTPPTYEQYF
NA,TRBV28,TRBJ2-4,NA,TGTGCCAGCAGCGGCCGGGCCGGGAGTGGGGTAAACATTCAGTACTTC,CASSGRAGSGVNIQYF
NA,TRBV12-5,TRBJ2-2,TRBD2,TGTGCTAGTGAGACTAGCGGGGGGCTAAGGGGTCCCGGGGAGCTGTTTTTT,CASETSGGLRGPGELFF
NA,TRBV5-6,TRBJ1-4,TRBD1,TGTGCCAGCACTTCCGGGACAGGGGAAGAAAAACTGTTTTTT,CASTSGTGEEKLFF
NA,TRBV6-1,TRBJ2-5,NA,TGTGCCAGCAGTGAAGAGGGAACAGGGTTACGGGCCCAGTACTTC,CASSEEGTGLRAQYF
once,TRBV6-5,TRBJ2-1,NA,TGTGCCAGCAGTTACTCGATCCTGCAGAATGAGCAGTTCTTC,CASSYSILQNEQFF
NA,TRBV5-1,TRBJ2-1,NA,TGCGCCAGCAGCTTGGTGGCTTCCCCCTCCTACAATGAGCAGTTCTTC,CASSLVASPSYNEQFF
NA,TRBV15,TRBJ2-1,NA,TGTGCCACCAGCAGGACAATTCCTCCCTACAATGAGCAGTTCTTC,CATSRTIPPYNEQFF
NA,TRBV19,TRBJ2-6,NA,TGTGCCTCTACGGGGGAGTCTTCTGGGGCCAACGTCCTGACTTTC,CASTGESSGANVLTF
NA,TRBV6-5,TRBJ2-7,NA,TGTGCCAGCAGGGTTGGCGCCTACGAGCAGTACTTC,CASRVGAYEQYF
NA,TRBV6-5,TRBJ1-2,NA,TGTGCCAGCGCAATGTCAGGGGACAACTATGGCTACACCTTC,CASAMSGDNYGYTF